Listed here are 18 T cell receptor beta chains from one sample, sequenced in a study of T cell repertoires in cytomegalovirus infection. TCRdb reprocessed the reads via MiXCR and lists one record per CDR3 protein. The sample yields 250,000 to 300,000 distinct CDR3 sequences, about 17% seen once. Sequenced: CD8+ T cells from PBMCs. The source of these receptors is a human donor in good health (CMV status not recorded). Some clones in this sample may be carry-over from other donors' samples.

This clonotype was counted between two and nine times. The J gene is TRBJ2-5, the V gene TRBV11-2; a possible D gene is TRBD2 (5 bases). V lost 4 bases to trimming and J lost 5 bases, with 20 bases between them. Germline CDR1 is SGHAT and CDR2 is FQNNGV. This CDR3 comprises 16 residues. CDR3 residues: CASSYLSVLRGETQYF. The CDR3 DNA follows: TGTGCCAGCAGCTATCTGTCAGTCCTACGGGGTGAGACCCAGTACTTC. The whole variable domain, remainder taken from reference TRBV11-2 and TRBJ2-5, is EAGVAQSPRYKIIEKRQSVAFWCNPISGHATLYWYQQILGQGPKLLIQFQNNGVVDDSQLPKDRFSAERLKGVDSTLKIQPAKLEDSAVYLCASSYLSVLRGETQYFGPGTRLLVL.

J is TRBJ1-5 and V is TRBV12-3 or TRBV12-4; D not resolved. Deletions cut 10 bases from V and 3 bases from J, with 19 bases between. The CDR3 consists of 15 residues. The CDR3: CATDDMACFNQPQHF. CDR3 nucleotide sequence: TGTGCCACCGACGACATGGCGTGTTTCAATCAGCCCCAGCATTTT.

This clonotype was recorded at least ten times. The gene calls are TRBV7-9 and TRBJ2-3; tentative D call: TRBD1 (6 bases). CDR1 SEHNR and CDR2 FQNEAQ come from the germline V gene (reference sequence). CDR3 length: 18 residues. Trimming stripped 3 bases from V and 2 bases from J, with 21 bases between. The chain's CDR3 is CASSLGSVGAYFTDTQYF. The DNA of the CDR3 is TGTGCCAGCAGCTTGGGATCCGTGGGGGCCTACTTCACAGATACGCAGTATTTT.

This clonotype has at least ten counts. The chain's CDR3 is CASSLESWSYGYTF. DNA of the CDR3: TGTGCCAGCAGCTTAGAGAGTTGGTCCTATGGCTACACCTTC. The rearrangement links TRBV7-8 to TRBJ1-2, with D hard to call. With 1 base removed from V and 4 bases from J, the gap between germline ends came to 10 bases. The CDR3 totals 14 residues. Germline CDR1 is SGHVS and CDR2 is FQNEAQ.

This clonotype was seen a handful of times. The chain couples TRBV5-1 to TRBJ1-1, with 7 positions matching TRBD1. This CDR3 is 15 amino acids long. J gave up 11 bases and V 0 bases, and 13 bases lay outside the gene matches. The V gene's germline CDR1 is SGHRS and CDR2 YFSETQ. The CDR3: CASSLVSGGGSEAFF. The CDR3 DNA reads TGCGCCAGCAGCTTGGTGTCAGGGGGAGGGAGTGAGGCTTTCTTT.

V and J are TRBV19 and TRBJ2-7; D unresolved. The CDR3 covers 13 residues. V gave up 5 bases and J gave up 2 bases, with 10 bases separating them. Germline CDR1 and CDR2: LNHDA and SQIVND (reference sequence). CDR3 sequence reads: CASSYGSTYEQYF. The CDR3 bases are TGTGCCAGTAGTTATGGCAGCACCTACGAGCAGTACTTC.

This clonotype was seen more than once but under ten times. The rearrangement links TRBV7-9 to TRBJ2-7, with TRBD2 identical over 10 bases. Germline loops: CDR1 SEHNR, CDR2 FQNEAQ (reference sequence). With 1 base clipped from V and 1 base from J, the junction kept 7 bases outside the gene matches. This CDR3 spans 17 amino acids. The chain's CDR3 is CASSLGQVAGGSYEQYF. CDR3 nucleotide sequence: TGTGCCAGCAGCTTAGGGCAAGTAGCGGGGGGATCCTACGAGCAGTACTTC.

This clonotype was seen ten or more times. The chain combines TRBV11-2 with TRBJ1-3; 8 bases align to TRBD1. The CDR3 consists of 20 residues. CDR1 is SGHAT, CDR2 FQNNGV, per germline. V lost 4 bases, J lost 4 bases, and 21 bases stayed unmatched. The CDR3 loop is CASSSPKGQVGLYGGNTIYF. In nucleotides, the CDR3 is TGTGCCAGCAGCTCGCCAAAGGGACAGGTCGGACTGTATGGCGGAAACACCATATATTTT. Complete variable domain (other parts from reference TRBV11-2 and TRBJ1-3): EAGVAQSPRYKIIEKRQSVAFWCNPISGHATLYWYQQILGQGPKLLIQFQNNGVVDDSQLPKDRFSAERLKGVDSTLKIQPAKLEDSAVYLCASSSPKGQVGLYGGNTIYFGEGSWLTVV.

The chain combines TRBV5-4 with TRBJ1-2, with 7 positions matching TRBD1. Germline loops: CDR1 SGHNT, CDR2 YYREEE (reference sequence). This CDR3 is 14 amino acids long. V gave up 0 bases and J gave up 2 bases; unmatched junction bases: 1. DNA of the CDR3: TGTGCCAGCAGCTTGGTGGGACAGAACTATGGCTACACCTTC. Its translation is CASSLVGQNYGYTF.

This clonotype occurred a few times. This chain links TRBV5-6 with TRBJ2-3, with 8 bases matching TRBD1. Germline CDR1 is SGHDT and CDR2 is YYEEEE. V lost 2 bases to trimming and J lost 2 bases; unmatched junction nucleotides: 4. The CDR3 sequence is 15 residues long. CDR3 coding DNA: TGTGCCAGCAGCTTCGGGACAGGAACCACAGATACGCAGTATTTT. Translating gives CASSFGTGTTDTQYF.

CDR3 region: CATSPSTGAGNTIYF. The CDR3 nucleotides are TGTGCCACCAGTCCGTCGACAGGGGCTGGAAACACCATATATTTT. This chain uses TRBV15 with TRBJ1-3; 8 bases are shared with TRBD1. This CDR3 has 15 amino acids. CDR1 is LNHNV, CDR2 YYDKDF, per germline (reference sequence). Trimming at V came to 6 bases and at J to 2 bases, leaving 6 bases not matched to a gene.

This clonotype was recorded once. The V call is TRBV7-9, the J call TRBJ2-5; possible D gene TRBD2, 5 bases. Germline V gene sequence: CDR1 SEHNR, CDR2 FQNEAQ (reference sequence). V was shortened by 2 bases and J by 3 bases, with 13 bases between the two germline ends. The CDR3 runs to 15 residues. CDR3 nucleotides: TGTGCCAGCAGCTTACCCTCTCGGGATAAAGAGACCCAGTACTTC. Translating gives CASSLPSRDKETQYF. Based on the CDR3 plus reference TRBV7-9 and TRBJ2-5, the full variable domain is DTGVSQNPRHKITKRGQNVTFRCDPISEHNRLYWYRQTLGQGPEFLTYFQNEAQLEKSRLLSDRFSAERPKGSFSTLEIQRTEQGDSAMYLCASSLPSRDKETQYFGPGTRLLVL.

This clonotype was seen many times. The gene calls are TRBV7-2 and TRBJ2-7; D could derive from TRBD1 or TRBD2 (5 bases each). The CDR3 sequence is 15 residues long. Germline V CDR1 and CDR2: SGHTA, FQGNSA. V was clipped by 5 bases and J by 2 bases, with 16 bases between them. CDR3 nucleotide sequence: TGTGCCAGCAGCCGCCGGGACGGAGCTCCCTACGAGCAGTACTTC. This codes for CASSRRDGAPYEQYF.

To note about this clonotype: Being one base from a much bigger clone, this may be a read error. The chain is built from TRBV5-1 and TRBJ2-1, with D tentatively TRBD2 (7 bases). Germline values: CDR1 SGHRS, CDR2 YFSETQ. The V and J ends lost 4 bases and 9 bases respectively, with 20 bases between them. This CDR3 region has 15 residues. The CDR3 spells CASSGRGGRRGEQFF. The DNA of the CDR3 is TGCGCCAGCAGCGGGAGGGGGGGTCGTCGCGGTGAGCAGTTCTTC.

The chain couples TRBV28 to TRBJ2-7; 7 nucleotides match TRBD1. The CDR3 totals 13 residues. Germline trimming cut 4 bases from V and 4 bases from J; bases unmatched to any gene: 4. CDR1 is MDHEN and CDR2 is SYDVKM in the germline V gene. The CDR3 sequence is CASSWTGEYEQYF. CDR3 bases: TGTGCCAGCAGTTGGACAGGAGAATACGAGCAGTACTTC.

The gene calls are TRBV11-3 and TRBJ2-1; 8 nucleotides match TRBD1. The CDR3 has 15 residues. V lost 5 bases, J lost 3 bases, and 6 bases stayed unmatched. The germline V gene has CDR1 SGHNT and CDR2 YENEEA. CDR3 sequence reads: CASSDPGGGYNEQFF. The CDR3 bases are TGTGCCAGCAGCGACCCAGGGGGCGGCTACAATGAGCAGTTCTTC.

This clonotype was seen more than once but under ten times. The chain uses TRBV5-1 and TRBJ2-7; 8 positions match TRBD2. Trimming at V came to 4 bases and at J to 2 bases, leaving 14 bases not matched to a gene. Germline-derived CDR1 and CDR2 are SGHRS and YFSETQ. This CDR3 contains 17 residues. The CDR3 here is CASSKTTSGTSPYEQYF. As DNA, the CDR3 is TGCGCCAGCAGCAAGACAACCTCCGGGACTAGTCCCTACGAGCAGTACTTC.

This clonotype was seen more than once but under ten times. V and J are TRBV4-1 and TRBJ1-2; TRBD1 matches at 7 bases. Germline CDR1 reads MGHRA; CDR2 reads YSYEKL. The CDR3 has 15 residues. After removal of 5 bases from V and 5 bases from J, the junction contained 11 bases not matched to a gene. The CDR3 reads CASSARRGIEYGYTF. The CDR3 DNA follows: TGCGCCAGCAGCGCGCGCAGGGGGATCGAGTATGGCTACACCTTC.